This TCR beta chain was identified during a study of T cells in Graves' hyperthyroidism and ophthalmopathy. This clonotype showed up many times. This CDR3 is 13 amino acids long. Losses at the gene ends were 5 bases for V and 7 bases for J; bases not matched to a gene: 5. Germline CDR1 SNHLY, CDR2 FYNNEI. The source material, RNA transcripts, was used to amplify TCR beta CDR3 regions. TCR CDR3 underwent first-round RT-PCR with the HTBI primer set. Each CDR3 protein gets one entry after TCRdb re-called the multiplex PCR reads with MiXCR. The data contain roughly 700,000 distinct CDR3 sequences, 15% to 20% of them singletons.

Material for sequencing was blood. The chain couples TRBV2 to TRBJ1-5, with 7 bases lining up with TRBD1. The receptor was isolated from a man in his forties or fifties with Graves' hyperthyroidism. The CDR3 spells CASSRQGEQPQHF. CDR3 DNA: TGTGCCAGCAGTAGACAGGGTGAACAGCCCCAGCATTTT.